The present T cell receptor beta chain was sequenced within a study of beta chain features in type 1 diabetes. General observations from the study: Moderate but significant shortening of TCRB CDR3s was recorded in all four CD4+ subsets from Type 1 diabetes patients. Researchers reported that naive, central memory and Treg TCRB repertoires appeared more similar in patients than in healthy donors.

Reverse transcribing all isolated RNA meant expressed TCRB transcripts were sequenced. Here immunoSEQ multiplex PCR was the method, and the copy in TCRdb shows in-frame clones only, minus some. The table shows about 150,000 clones, with about a tenth occurring only once. About this clone: Its antigen is still unknown.

V lost 8 bases, J lost 2 bases, and 17 bases lay in between. Germline assignment: CDR1 GTSNPN and CDR2 SVGIG (reference sequence). The CDR3 is 14 residues long. Source material: central memory CD4+ T cells from blood. This TCR was recovered from a young man with type 1 diabetes. The gene calls are TRBV30 and TRBJ2-3; D is undetermined. CDR3 nucleotide sequence: TGTGCCAGCAAATCCCTAAGAGCCACAGATACGCAGTATTTT. Its translation: CASKSLRATDTQYF. Complete variable domain (other parts from reference TRBV30 and TRBJ2-3): SQTIHQWPATLVQPVGSPLSLECTVEGTSNPNLYWYRQAAGRGLQLLFYSVGIGQISSEVPQNLSASRPQDRQFILSSKKLLLSDSGFYLCASKSLRATDTQYFGPGTRLTVL.